This TCR beta chain was obtained from a study of cytomegalovirus exposure and HLA in healthy donors. Study-level background: There were under 140 million unique TCR beta sequences, drawn from 150 million to 200 million T cells, in an earlier analysis.

PCR involved 60 Vbeta and 13 Jbeta primers. Data came from immunoSEQ multiplex PCR; TCRdb stores just in-frame clones and leaves some out. The repertoire consists of about 190,000 clones, with roughly four fifths occurring once and the leading ten covering 2% to 2.5%. This TCR was recovered from a woman in her 30s in good health and CMV-seropositive. What was sequenced was PBMCs.

The CDR3 loop is CASSFAPGSLDTQYF. For the CDR3, the DNA is TGTGCCAGCAGCTTTGCCCCGGGATCGTTAGATACGCAGTATTTT. The chain has TRBV7-3 and TRBJ2-3; D is perhaps TRBD2 (5 bases). The germline V gene encodes CDR1 SGHTA and CDR2 FQGTGA. This CDR3 contains 15 residues. V lost 3 bases and J 5 bases, leaving 15 bases between the germline ends.